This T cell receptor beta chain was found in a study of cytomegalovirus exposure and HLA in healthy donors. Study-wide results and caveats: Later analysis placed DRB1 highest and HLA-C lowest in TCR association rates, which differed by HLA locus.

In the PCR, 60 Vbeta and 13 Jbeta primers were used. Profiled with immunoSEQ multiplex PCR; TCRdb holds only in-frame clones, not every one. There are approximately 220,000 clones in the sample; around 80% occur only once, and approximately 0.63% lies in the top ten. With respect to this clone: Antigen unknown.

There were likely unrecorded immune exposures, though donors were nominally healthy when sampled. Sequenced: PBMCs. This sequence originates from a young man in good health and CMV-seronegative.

The CDR3 DNA reads as TGTGCCAGCAGTCATAGACAGGCTGGAACTGAAGCTTTCTTT. Its protein product is CASSHRQAGTEAFF. The rearrangement uses TRBV7-9 and TRBJ1-1, with a weak D call TRBD1 (6 bases). The V and J ends lost 6 bases and 5 bases respectively, with 16 bases between them. There are 14 residues in the CDR3. Germline assignment: CDR1 SEHNR and CDR2 FQNEAQ (reference sequence).